Described below is a single T cell receptor (beta chain) sequence and its context. Its cognate antigen is unknown. This entry is derived from a study of cytomegalovirus exposure and HLA in healthy donors. Study at large: Counted in an early data release were roughly 81 million unique TCRs from HLA-typed donors. Whole-study results and caveats: Over 150 TCR beta chains were listed as cytomegalovirus-associated. An observed cluster of highly shared sequence variants was recorded as a likely sequencing artifact.

The CDR3 spans 15 residues. V was trimmed by 4 bases and J by 4 bases, leaving 18 bases between them. Germline-derived CDR1 and CDR2 are SGHDT and YYEEEE. PCR employed 60 Vbeta and 13 Jbeta primers. TCRdb's copy holds only in-frame clones and misses some; the assay was immunoSEQ multiplex PCR. The table records 110,000 to 150,000 clones, about 82% of them present only once. J is TRBJ2-7 and V is TRBV5-6; TRBD1 is a possible D gene (6 bases). Material: PBMCs. The source of this sequence is a male donor in good health and CMV-seronegative. CDR3 in amino acids: CASSPGGTGFYEQYF. CDR3 nucleotides: TGTGCCAGCAGCCCTGGGGGCACCGGGTTTTACGAGCAGTACTTC.